The 17 T cell receptor beta chains reported below all come from one sample, sequenced in a study of glioma-infiltrating T cells after dendritic cell vaccination. Method: immunoSEQ multiplex PCR; TCRdb's copy keeps in-frame clones and lacks some. The table shows approximately 82,000 clones, with roughly 90% occurring only once. The sample consisted of blood, taken before dendritic cell vaccination. The receptors were gathered from a human donor with glioblastoma.

This clone was recorded once. The chain has TRBV28 and TRBJ1-2, with 10 bases aligning to TRBD1. The CDR3 sequence is 14 residues long. The V segment lost 4 bases and the J segment 4 bases; nucleotides outside the gene matches: 3. CDR1 and CDR2 from the germline V gene are MDHEN and SYDVKM. The chain's CDR3 is CASSSDRGVYGYTF. CDR3 DNA: TGTGCCAGCAGTTCGGACAGGGGGGTCTATGGCTACACCTTC.

The genes are TRBV7-2 and TRBJ1-2; D not certain. V was trimmed by 4 bases and J by 8 bases, leaving 11 bases between them. This CDR3 is 12 amino acids long. The germline gives CDR1 SGHTA, CDR2 FQGNSA. CDR3 protein: CASSSAGRGYTF. The CDR3 DNA is TGTGCCAGCAGCTCAGCCGGGAGAGGCTACACCTTC.

The V and J genes are TRBV4-1 and TRBJ2-1; no clear D. Germline V lookup: CDR1 MGHRA, CDR2 YSYEKL. V lost 0 bases and J 0 bases, leaving 9 bases between the germline ends. This CDR3 region has 16 residues. CDR3 in DNA: TGCGCCAGCAGCCAAGACGCGACGGGCTCCTACAATGAGCAGTTCTTC. Its translation is CASSQDATGSYNEQFF.

V gene TRBV7-9 combines with J gene TRBJ2-7, with D unresolved. The V and J ends lost 8 bases and 3 bases respectively, with 8 bases between them. The CDR3 is 11 amino acids. CDR1 is SEHNR, CDR2 FQNEAQ, per germline (reference sequence). The CDR3 DNA reads TGTGCCAGCTTGTCAGACTACGAGCAGTACTTC. Amino acids: CASLSDYEQYF.

This clone came up a few times. V usage is TRBV6-1 and J usage is TRBJ1-4; D might be TRBD1 (6 bases). Trimming took off 3 bases at V and 1 base at J, with 12 bases between the two ends. The CDR3 length is 16 residues. Per germline, CDR1 MNHNS and CDR2 SASEGT. CDR3: CASSDGGAITNEKLFF. CDR3 sequence (DNA): TGTGCCAGCAGTGATGGGGGGGCAATAACTAATGAAAAACTGTTTTTT.

This chain joins TRBV7-2 and TRBJ2-7; TRBD2 is a possible D gene (6 bases). V was trimmed by 1 base and J by 1 base, leaving 14 bases between them. The CDR3 consists of 16 residues. Germline V gives CDR1 SGHTA, CDR2 FQGNSA. The CDR3 loop reads CASSLVGGDRSYEQYF. In nucleotides, the CDR3 is TGTGCCAGCAGCTTAGTAGGAGGGGATCGATCCTACGAGCAGTACTTC. The full variable domain, with the rest looked up from reference TRBV7-2 and TRBJ2-7, is GAGVSQSPSNKVTEKGKDVELRCDPISGHTALYWYRQSLGQGLEFLIYFQGNSAPDKSGLPSDRFSAERTGGSVSTLTIQRTQQEDSAVYLCASSLVGGDRSYEQYFGPGTRLTVT.

There are a few counts of this clone. The chain joins TRBV4-2 to TRBJ1-1; TRBD1 might be the D (5 bases). Trimming left V 5 bases short and J 0 bases short, with 7 bases between. CDR3 size: 13 residues. Germline lookup yields CDR1 LGHNA and CDR2 YNFKEQ. CDR3 protein: CASSLDMNTEAFF. The CDR3 DNA is TGTGCCAGCAGCTTGGACATGAACACTGAAGCTTTCTTT.

The rearrangement links TRBV2 to TRBJ2-2; D remains ambiguous. V was pared by 6 bases and J by 4 bases, with 9 bases between. CDR1 is SNHLY, CDR2 FYNNEI, per germline. CDR3 length: 13 amino acids. CDR3 sequence reads: CASRRMSTGELFF. The CDR3 bases are TGTGCCAGCAGGAGAATGAGCACCGGGGAGCTGTTTTTT. Combining the CDR3 with reference TRBV2 and TRBJ2-2 gives the whole variable domain EPEVTQTPSHQVTQMGQEVILRCVPISNHLYFYWYRQILGQKVEFLVSFYNNEISEKSEIFDDQFSVERPDGSNFTLKIRSTKLEDSAMYFCASRRMSTGELFFGEGSRLTVL.

Comment on this clone: The same CDR3 can be traced to other DNA sequences in this sample. The V and J genes are TRBV5-6 and TRBJ2-7; D not resolved. The length of the CDR3 is 12 residues. Trimming pared 0 bases from V and 4 bases from J, leaving 5 bases between. Per the germline V gene, CDR1 is SGHDT and CDR2 is YYEEEE. The CDR3 coding sequence is TGTGCCAGCAGCTTGGGAGCGTACGAGCAGTACTTC. Encoded protein: CASSLGAYEQYF.

The J gene is TRBJ2-1, the V gene TRBV5-1; TRBD2 matches 10 bases. V shed 4 bases and J 1 base; nucleotides not matched to a gene: 2. Germline CDR1 reads SGHRS; CDR2 reads YFSETQ. The CDR3 has 15 residues. CDR3 coding DNA: TGCGCCAGCAGCCCTAGCGGGGGATCCTACAATGAGCAGTTCTTC. Protein: CASSPSGGSYNEQFF.

The chain is built from TRBV13 and TRBJ2-7, with D tentatively TRBD2 (5 bases). With 6 bases removed from V and 0 bases from J, the gap between germline ends came to 6 bases. Germline lookup yields CDR1 PRHDT and CDR2 FYEKMQ (reference sequence). This CDR3 is 12 amino acids long. This CDR3 is CASRSGSYEQYF. The CDR3 DNA is TGTGCCAGCAGGAGCGGCTCCTACGAGCAGTACTTC.

The chain uses TRBV5-4 and TRBJ2-1, with TRBD2 matching 10 bases. CDR3 length: 15 amino acids. Per germline, CDR1 SGHNT and CDR2 YYREEE (reference sequence). J was trimmed by 7 bases and V by 0 bases; bases with no gene match: 4. Here the CDR3 reads CASSLGGSGRNEQFF. As DNA, the CDR3 is TGTGCCAGCAGCTTGGGGGGTAGCGGGAGGAATGAGCAGTTCTTC.

This sequence joins TRBV6-1 and TRBJ1-2, with TRBD1 matching over 7 bases. CDR1 is MNHNS and CDR2 is SASEGT in the germline V gene. CDR3 length equals 13 residues. Losses at the gene ends were 2 bases for V and 5 bases for J; bases not matched to a gene: 2. CDR3 loop: CASSEQTGYGYTF. The CDR3 coding sequence is TGTGCCAGCAGTGAACAGACAGGGTATGGCTACACCTTC.

This clone was seen once. The chain carries TRBV9 and TRBJ2-2; 9 nucleotides line up with TRBD1. Trimming took 5 bases from V and 7 from J; bases not matched to a gene: 6. CDR3 length: 14 amino acids. Germline CDR1 is SGDLS and CDR2 is YYNGEE. CDR3 coding DNA: TGTGCCAGCAGAGGGGACAGGGAGATCGGGGAGCTGTTTTTT. It yields the protein CASRGDREIGELFF.

The chain joins TRBV7-3 to TRBJ2-3; 9 positions agree with TRBD2. The CDR3 has 16 residues. Unmatched junction bases numbered 10, after V lost 5 bases and J lost 4 bases. Germline assignment: CDR1 SGHTA and CDR2 FQGTGA. Here the CDR3 DNA reads TGTGCCAGCAGCCAAGTAGGCGGGGGGGGTGCAGATACGCAGTATTTT. Protein product: CASSQVGGGGADTQYF.

This sequence joins TRBV14 and TRBJ1-6; tentative D call: TRBD1 (6 bases). The CDR3 spans 15 residues. V was shortened by 4 bases and J by 10 bases, with 17 bases between the two germline ends. From germline, CDR1 is SGHDN and CDR2 FVKESK. CDR3 protein: CASSRADSRRSPLHF. The CDR3 DNA is TGTGCCAGCAGCCGAGCGGACAGCCGTAGATCACCCCTCCACTTT.

The CDR3 protein is CASGSGVGETQYF. In nucleotides, the CDR3 is TGTGCTAGTGGTTCAGGGGTGGGGGAGACCCAGTACTTC. This chain joins TRBV12-5 and TRBJ2-5; D might be TRBD1 (6 bases). The V end lost 4 bases, the J end lost 5 bases, and 11 bases lay between the germline ends. CDR3 length: 13 amino acids. CDR1 and CDR2 (germline): LGHNT, FRNRAP.